This T cell receptor beta chain is drawn from a study of T cell responses to AZD1222 COVID-19 vaccine. With respect to this clone: The antigen is not known.

Study conclusions and caveats: It should be noted that donors were predominantly white British and more often female, and clonal diversity was possibly underestimated.

The length of the CDR3 is 15 residues. V dropped 0 bases and J dropped 7 bases, with 13 bases sitting between them. The germline CDR1 and CDR2 sequences are LGHDT and YNNKEL (reference sequence). The method was immunoSEQ multiplex PCR; TCRdb's version includes in-frame clones alone and lacks a portion of them. The sample lists about 180,000 clones, 94% seen once, with 1.5% to 2% in the top ten. The V gene is TRBV3-1 (or the pseudogene TRBV3-2), the J gene TRBJ1-3; D may be TRBD1 (6 bases). Sequences were derived from peripheral blood, sampled 28 days after the second AZD1222 dose. The receptor was isolated from an adult who received the AZD1222 COVID-19 vaccine. The CDR3 coding sequence is TGTGCCAGCAGCCAAGACTCATCAGGGGCCAACACCATATATTTT. Its protein is CASSQDSSGANTIYF.